This TCR beta chain came from a study of cytomegalovirus exposure and HLA in healthy donors. PCR used 60 Vbeta primers and 13 Jbeta primers. Using immunoSEQ multiplex PCR, the repertoire was profiled, and TCRdb retains in-frame clones only, with some absent. This sample's table has about 60,000 clones. Sequencing input: PBMCs. The clonotype was recovered from a boy younger than 18 in good health and CMV-seronegative.

The CDR3: CASSSAGGPTDTQYF. The CDR3 coding sequence is TGTGCCAGCAGCTCGGCGGGAGGGCCCACAGATACGCAGTATTTT. The chain links TRBV11-3 to TRBJ2-3, with 9 bases matching TRBD2. Germline V gene data show CDR1 as SGHNT and CDR2 as YENEEA. The CDR3 is made up of 15 amino acids. V lost 4 bases to trimming and J lost 2 bases; unmatched junction nucleotides: 4.